A single sample is the source of the 17 T cell receptor beta chains below, sequenced in a study of control samples from healthy donors and cancer patients (dated by TCRdb to 2020 to 2021). The method was the immunoSEQ multiplex PCR assay. The immuneACCESS repertoire file appears here via TCRdb, limited to in-frame rearrangements. These files lack a portion of the clones; in checked studies, under half of the deficit traces to unresolved V genes, and the cause of the others is not known. The sample data list about 250,000 clones, and over 75% of these were observed just once. The ten most abundant clones make up about an eighth of the sample. Material for sequencing was PBMCs. The receptors here all came from an older woman with lung cancer.

J is TRBJ1-5 and V is TRBV6-2 or TRBV6-3; tentatively, D is TRBD1 (5 bases). Looked up from germline, CDR1 is MNHEY and CDR2 is SVGEGT. V was trimmed by 3 bases and J by 3 bases, leaving 9 bases between them. The CDR3 contains 14 residues. The CDR3 reads CASSYGRDNQPQHF. CDR3 DNA: TGTGCCAGCAGTTATGGCAGGGACAATCAGCCCCAGCATTTT.

The V gene is TRBV6-1, the J gene TRBJ1-1; perhaps TRBD1 as D (6 bases). The V end was cut by 0 bases, the J end by 12 bases, with 14 bases between. The CDR3 contains 13 residues. Germline CDR1 is MNHNS and CDR2 is SASEGT. CDR3 in amino acids: CASSEARGRGTFF. CDR3 bases: TGTGCCAGCAGTGAAGCCCGGGGAAGGGGGACTTTCTTT.

This clone came up a few times. The chain is built from TRBV7-2 and TRBJ2-7, with TRBD1 matching 7 bases. V gave up 2 bases and J gave up 4 bases; unmatched junction bases: 8. There are 15 residues in the CDR3. Germline V gene data show CDR1 as SGHTA and CDR2 as FQGNSA. As DNA, the CDR3 is TGTGCCAGCAGCTTAAGCTCGGGACAGAGATACGAGCAGTACTTC. Protein sequence: CASSLSSGQRYEQYF.

CDR3 sequence reads: CASSPTSGGAAGTDTQYF. CDR3 sequence (DNA): TGTGCCAGCAGCCCCACTAGCGGGGGGGCCGCGGGCACAGATACGCAGTATTTT. J is TRBJ2-3 and V is TRBV4-2; TRBD2 agrees at 13 bases. This CDR3 is 18 amino acids long. CDR1 and CDR2 (germline): LGHNA, YNFKEQ. V dropped 4 bases and J dropped 1; count of bases not matched to a gene: 8.

The V gene is TRBV6-5, the J gene TRBJ1-2; the D gene is possibly TRBD1 (6 bases). The CDR3 runs to 13 residues. The V gene's germline CDR1 is MNHEY and CDR2 SVGAGI. Trimming removed 3 bases from V and 8 bases from J, with 13 bases in between. CDR3 loop: CASSYSGVVGYTF. In DNA form, the CDR3 reads TGTGCCAGCAGTTATTCAGGGGTAGTCGGCTACACCTTC.

The chain couples TRBV4-1 to TRBJ2-1; no clear D gene. V dropped 3 bases and J dropped 1 base, with 19 bases sitting between them. CDR3 length equals 18 residues. In germline, CDR1 is MGHRA, CDR2 YSYEKL. The DNA for the CDR3 is TGCGCCAGCAGCCAGGTCCACGGTCCCGTGCCGTCCTACAATGAGCAGTTCTTC. Translated, it gives CASSQVHGPVPSYNEQFF.

This chain connects TRBV30 to TRBJ2-1; D is perhaps TRBD2 (5 bases). The CDR3 loop spans 15 amino acids. Trimming removed 2 bases at V and 5 bases at J, with 16 bases between. The germline CDR1 and CDR2 sequences are GTSNPN and SVGIG (reference sequence). In DNA, the CDR3 is TGTGCCTGGAGTCCGGACGGACTCACTGACAATGAGCAGTTCTTC. This gives the protein CAWSPDGLTDNEQFF.

The chain joins TRBV28 to TRBJ1-6; D is undetermined. This CDR3 has 11 amino acids. Germline assignment: CDR1 MDHEN and CDR2 SYDVKM. Trimming removed 3 bases from V and 9 bases from J, with 3 bases in between. The CDR3: CASSFPSPLHF. The CDR3 DNA follows: TGTGCCAGCAGTTTCCCTTCACCCCTCCACTTT.

The rearrangement uses TRBV19 and TRBJ2-5, with D possibly matching TRBD2 (7 bases). The CDR3 runs 15 residues. Germline V CDR1 and CDR2: LNHDA, SQIVND (reference sequence). The V end lost 1 base, the J end lost 2 bases, and 11 bases lay between the germline ends. The CDR3 region has the DNA TGTGCCAGTAGTATAGCGGGGGGCAGACAAGAGACCCAGTACTTC. It is translated as CASSIAGGRQETQYF.

This clone was seen just once. The rearrangement links TRBV2 to TRBJ2-5, with 10 positions matching TRBD2. V was pared by 4 bases and J by 1 base, with 6 bases of the junction left unmatched. This CDR3 has 16 residues. CDR1 is SNHLY, CDR2 FYNNEI, per germline. The CDR3 DNA reads as TGTGCCAGCAGTGTGCGACTAGCGGGTATCCAAGAGACCCAGTACTTC. This gives the protein CASSVRLAGIQETQYF.

The V call is TRBV7-9, the J call TRBJ1-4; no firm D call. Looked up from germline, CDR1 is SEHNR and CDR2 is FQNEAQ (reference sequence). CDR3 length: 14 residues. V dropped 2 bases and J dropped 8 bases, with 12 bases sitting between them. CDR3 DNA: TGTGCCAGCAGCTTAAACTCTGCCGGAGAAAAACTGTTTTTT. Translated, it gives CASSLNSAGEKLFF.

The chain employs TRBV2 and TRBJ2-3; maybe TRBD1 (6 bases). This CDR3 contains 18 residues. V lost 0 bases and J lost 0, with 16 bases in between. CDR1 and CDR2 (germline): SNHLY, FYNNEI. CDR3 sequence (DNA): TGTGCCAGCAGTGAAGCGGGGTTTACAGGGCTTAGCACAGATACGCAGTATTTT. It codes for CASSEAGFTGLSTDTQYF.

The rearrangement uses TRBV9 and TRBJ2-7, with a weak D call TRBD1 (5 bases). V lost 0 bases to trimming and J lost 6 bases, with 13 bases between them. CDR3 size: 14 residues. Germline V gene sequence: CDR1 SGDLS, CDR2 YYNGEE. CDR3 DNA sequence: TGTGCCAGCAGCGTAGCAGGGTTTCCTGGCGAGCAGTACTTC. Its protein product is CASSVAGFPGEQYF.

This clone was detected only a few times. The rearrangement links TRBV11-2 to TRBJ1-3, with D unresolved. V was pared by 2 bases and J by 8 bases, with 10 bases between. Per germline, CDR1 SGHAT and CDR2 FQNNGV. This CDR3 region has 13 residues. CDR3: CASSLTSADTIYF. The CDR3 DNA reads TGTGCCAGCAGCTTAACATCCGCAGACACCATATATTTT.

The chain carries TRBV6-1 and TRBJ1-5; no reliable D call. CDR1 and CDR2 from the germline V gene are MNHNS and SASEGT. V lost 0 bases and J lost 9, with 15 bases in between. The CDR3 loop spans 15 amino acids. CDR3: CASSEAPPGFGPQHF. CDR3 nucleotides: TGTGCCAGCAGTGAAGCCCCTCCTGGGTTCGGGCCCCAGCATTTT.

In this sample, this clone turned up a few times. The CDR3 coding sequence is TGTGCCTGGTCTTATAGCAATCAGCCCCAGCATTTT. Translating gives CAWSYSNQPQHF. The V call is TRBV30, the J call TRBJ1-5; D is undetermined. V was cut by 5 bases and J by 0 bases, with 5 bases left in between. The CDR3 is made up of 12 amino acids. Germline CDR1 is GTSNPN and CDR2 is SVGIG (reference sequence).

The chain employs TRBV5-1 and TRBJ2-1, with TRBD1 matching over 7 bases. The CDR3 sequence is 14 residues long. Germline assignment: CDR1 SGHRS and CDR2 YFSETQ. V was clipped by 4 bases and J by 8 bases; unmatched bases: 9. The CDR3 coding sequence is TGCGCCAGCAGCACACAGGGGTCCGGGGATGAGCAGTTCTTC. Encoded protein: CASSTQGSGDEQFF.